Below, 6 T cell receptor beta chains from the same sample are listed, as sequenced in a study of blood T cell repertoires in COVID-19. Repertoires were generated with immunoSEQ multiplex PCR, while TCRdb's copy carries only in-frame clones and drops some. The sample has about 220,000 clones; over 75% are singletons. Sequencing was done on a sample of peripheral blood. The receptors derive from a human donor in a cohort sampled during active COVID-19.

This chain uses TRBV10-1 with TRBJ2-7, with 7 bases lining up with TRBD1. CDR1 and CDR2 (germline): WNHNN, SYGVQD (reference sequence). V shed 6 bases, J shed 1 base, and the junction held 12 bases outside the gene matches. The CDR3 length is 16 residues. The CDR3 spells CASSASGTVTSYEQYF. The DNA for the CDR3 is TGCGCCAGCAGCGCCTCTGGGACAGTTACGTCCTACGAGCAGTACTTC.

The chain employs TRBV27 and TRBJ1-4, with 12 bases lining up with TRBD1. After removal of 10 bases from V and 3 bases from J, the junction contained 6 bases not matched to a gene. The CDR3 covers 15 residues. Germline V gene data show CDR1 as MNHEY and CDR2 as SMNVEV (reference sequence). The CDR3 protein is CATRDRGLANEKLFF. CDR3 in DNA: TGTGCCACCCGGGACAGGGGGCTGGCTAATGAAAAACTGTTTTTT.

This clone was detected only once. The V gene is TRBV3-1 (or the pseudogene TRBV3-2), the J gene TRBJ2-7; 7 bases are a match to TRBD2. The trim removed 1 base at V and 5 bases at J, leaving 5 bases unmatched. Germline V gene lookup returns CDR1 LGHDT and CDR2 YNNKEL (reference sequence). The CDR3 loop spans 14 amino acids. The CDR3 bases are TGTGCCAGCAGCCAAGGGACTAGTCTCGACGAGCAGTACTTC. Translation: CASSQGTSLDEQYF.

The chain carries TRBV9 and TRBJ2-5; D perhaps matches TRBD1 (6 bases). Trimming removed 4 bases at V and 5 bases at J, with 21 bases between. CDR3 length equals 16 residues. In germline, CDR1 is SGDLS, CDR2 YYNGEE. CDR3 sequence reads: CASSPPGRGTLETQYF. The CDR3, as DNA: TGTGCCAGCAGCCCCCCCGGCAGGGGAACTCTCGAGACCCAGTACTTC. Variable domain in full (rest from reference TRBV9 and TRBJ2-5): DSGVTQTPKHLITATGQRVTLRCSPRSGDLSVYWYQQSLDQGLQFLIQYYNGEERAKGNILERFSAQQFPDLHSELNLSSLELGDSALYFCASSPPGRGTLETQYFGPGTRLLVL.

The V call is TRBV7-9, the J call TRBJ2-3; tentative D call: TRBD2 (5 bases). Germline V lookup: CDR1 SEHNR, CDR2 FQNEAQ (reference sequence). This CDR3 spans 15 amino acids. The V gene lost 1 base and the J gene lost 2 bases, with 10 bases spanning the gap. The chain's CDR3 is CASSLGIGNTDTQYF. DNA of the CDR3: TGTGCCAGCAGCTTAGGAATCGGGAACACAGATACGCAGTATTTT.

Ten or more counts support this clone. J is TRBJ1-5 and V is TRBV30; D gene unclear. V was cut by 2 bases and J by 7 bases, with 15 bases left in between. The CDR3 length is 14 residues. Germline-derived CDR1 and CDR2 are GTSNPN and SVGIG (reference sequence). The CDR3 region is CAWSFGPAGQPQHF. The CDR3 bases are TGTGCCTGGAGTTTTGGACCGGCGGGACAGCCCCAGCATTTT.